This TCR beta chain was captured by sequencing in a study of blood T cells in healthy people across ages. Study-level results: Estimates of diversity drawn from one million T cells were considered underestimates. TCR beta diversity, measured per million T cells, fell in a roughly linear way with age. It was the long-lived donors that had more naive CD4+ cells and higher diversity than aged donors.

In the case of this clonotype: Antigen specificity is unknown.

A sample-barcoded 5' primer and a J-beta primer mix were used in a second PCR of roughly 6 to 12 cycles. TCRdb reprocessed the 5' RACE reads via MiXCR and lists one record per CDR3 protein. The sample lists some 1.4 million distinct CDR3 sequences, approximately 42% occurring once. What was sequenced was blood. The clonotype comes from a woman under 30 in good health.

DNA for the CDR3: TGTGCCAGCAGCCAAGATCAACGGAGTCAAGAGACCCAGTACTTC. It codes for CASSQDQRSQETQYF. The chain recombines TRBV4-2 with TRBJ2-5; unclear D gene. The CDR3 length is 15 residues. The V gene's germline CDR1 is LGHNA and CDR2 YNFKEQ. The ends were cut back, 0 bases at V and 2 bases at J, with 10 bases in the middle.